These 15 T cell receptor beta chains came from one sample sequenced in a study of human T cells and chemical hapten exposure. Time point here: patch test 1, 2 weeks after DPC sensitization. Treatment here: therapeutic diphenylcyclopropenone sensitization with weekly scalp DPC. MiXCR was run by TCRdb on the RACE reads, yielding one entry per CDR3 protein. In the table there are 90,000 to 120,000 distinct CDR3 sequences, roughly 9.6% of which are singletons. The starting material was whole blood, obtained in connection with sensitization to the hapten diphenylcyclopropenone (DPC). These receptors were obtained from a woman aged 40 to 50 with alopecia areata. Some clones in this sample may be carry-over from other donors' samples.

This clonotype was seen repeatedly, ten times or more. This CDR3 is CASSSDRGHQPQHF. CDR3 coding DNA: TGTGCCAGCAGTTCGGACAGGGGGCACCAGCCCCAGCATTTT. V is TRBV12-3 or TRBV12-4 and J is TRBJ1-5; the match to TRBD1 covers 11 bases. The V segment lost 4 bases and the J segment 7 bases; nucleotides outside the gene matches: 3. CDR3 length equals 14 residues.

This clonotype has more than one count but fewer than ten. The chain joins TRBV20-1 to TRBJ2-3; 11 bases map to TRBD2. Losses at the gene ends were 6 bases for V and 8 bases for J; bases not matched to a gene: 10. The CDR3 is 14 amino acids. Germline loops: CDR1 DFQATT, CDR2 SNEGSKA (reference sequence). CDR3 loop: CSASTSGRGGTQYF. CDR3 nucleotide sequence: TGCAGTGCGTCTACTAGCGGGAGAGGGGGTACGCAGTATTTT.

This clonotype was seen ten or more times. The rearrangement uses TRBV7-2 and TRBJ2-3, with TRBD1 identical over 7 bases. This CDR3 is built from 15 residues. Germline lookup yields CDR1 SGHTA and CDR2 FQGNSA. The V segment lost 1 base and the J segment 5 bases; nucleotides outside the gene matches: 6. The CDR3 region is CASSLVAGGQDTQYF. The CDR3 DNA follows: TGTGCCAGCAGCTTAGTGGCAGGGGGTCAAGATACGCAGTATTTT.

This clonotype was recorded many times. This chain uses TRBV29-1 with TRBJ1-5, with D possibly TRBD1 on 6 matching bases. The V end was cut by 4 bases, the J end by 7 bases, with 14 bases between. The CDR3 loop spans 13 amino acids. CDR1 is SQVTM and CDR2 is ANQGSEA in the germline V gene. The CDR3 sequence: CSVVAGDKQPQHF. The CDR3 nucleotides read TGCAGCGTTGTGGCAGGGGATAAGCAGCCCCAGCATTTT. Supplemented by reference TRBV29-1 and TRBJ1-5, the full variable domain reads SAVISQKPSRDICQRGTSLTIQCQVDSQVTMMFWYRQQPGQSLTLIATANQGSEATYESGFVIDKFPISRPNLTFSTLTVSNMSPEDSSIYLCSVVAGDKQPQHFGDGTRLSIL.

This clonotype has just a few counts. This rearrangement joins TRBV6-5 to TRBJ2-5, with a possible D match to TRBD1 (6 bases). CDR1 is MNHEY, CDR2 SVGAGI, per germline. The CDR3 sequence is 16 residues long. V was pared by 0 bases and J by 1 base, with 12 bases between. CDR3 sequence reads: CASSYSSPGVQETQYF. The CDR3 bases are TGTGCCAGCAGTTACTCGTCGCCAGGGGTCCAAGAGACCCAGTACTTC.

This clonotype was recorded at least ten times. One end of the junction fails to match germline, which may point to a read error. The chain employs TRBV7-9 and TRBJ1-2; D remains unclear. CDR3 size: 12 residues. The germline gives CDR1 SEHNR, CDR2 FQNEAQ (reference sequence). CDR3 sequence: CASSIANYGYTF. The CDR3 DNA reads as TGTGCCAGCAGCATAGCTAACTATGGCTACACCTTC.

V and J are TRBV28 and TRBJ1-1; possibly TRBD1 for D (5 bases). Trimming cost V 7 bases and J 2 bases, with 14 bases left between them. The CDR3 consists of 14 residues. CDR1 is MDHEN and CDR2 is SYDVKM in the germline V gene. The CDR3 nucleotides read TGTGCCAGCATCCCAGGGCCAATCAACACTGAAGCTTTCTTT. Encoded protein: CASIPGPINTEAFF.

This clonotype came up a few times. The chain carries TRBV14 and TRBJ1-1; unclear D gene. The length of the CDR3 is 15 residues. The V end was cut by 1 base, the J end by 3 bases, with 12 bases between. The germline CDR1 and CDR2 sequences are SGHDN and FVKESK. CDR3 residues: CASSQGLRADTEAFF. The CDR3, as DNA: TGTGCCAGCAGCCAAGGGCTGAGGGCAGACACTGAAGCTTTCTTT.

This clonotype was seen ten or more times. This sequence joins TRBV5-5 and TRBJ2-2; D not resolved. V lost 0 bases, J lost 1 base, and 7 bases lay in between. Germline CDR1 is SGHKS and CDR2 is YYEKEE (reference sequence). CDR3 length: 15 residues. The CDR3 loop reads CASSLVWVNTGELFF. CDR3 in DNA: TGTGCCAGCAGCTTGGTCTGGGTGAACACCGGGGAGCTGTTTTTT.

The chain carries TRBV2 and TRBJ1-5; 7 nucleotides agree with TRBD1. Trimming removed 6 bases from V and 2 bases from J; junction bases left unmatched: 4. CDR3 length: 14 residues. Germline CDR1 SNHLY, CDR2 FYNNEI. CDR3 DNA sequence: TGTGCCAGCAGGGCTACAGGGGGCAATCAGCCCCAGCATTTT. Encoded protein: CASRATGGNQPQHF. Full variable domain (outside the CDR3, taken from reference TRBV2 and TRBJ1-5): EPEVTQTPSHQVTQMGQEVILRCVPISNHLYFYWYRQILGQKVEFLVSFYNNEISEKSEIFDDQFSVERPDGSNFTLKIRSTKLEDSAMYFCASRATGGNQPQHFGDGTRLSIL.

In nucleotides, the CDR3 is TGCGCCAGCAGCCCGGGGCCGGAAGCGGCTTTCTTT. Its protein is CASSPGPEAAFF. The chain is built from TRBV10-1 and TRBJ1-1; D may be TRBD1 (5 bases). Trimming took 6 bases from V and 11 from J, leaving 16 bases between them. The CDR3 is 12 amino acids. Germline values: CDR1 WNHNN, CDR2 SYGVQD (reference sequence).

This clonotype occurred many times. This chain uses TRBV6-5 with TRBJ2-7; TRBD1 agrees at 7 bases. CDR1 MNHEY and CDR2 SVGAGI come from the germline V gene. With V trimmed by 6 bases and J by 3 bases, 8 bases remained unmatched. The CDR3 is made up of 14 amino acids. The CDR3 nucleotides are TGTGCCAGCAGCCACAGGGGTGAACACTACGAGCAGTACTTC. It translates to CASSHRGEHYEQYF.

This clonotype has a handful of counts. CDR3 nucleotides: TGTGCCAGCAGCTTAGCAGGGAAAAGCACCGGGGAGCTGTTTTTT. Amino acids: CASSLAGKSTGELFF. The gene calls are TRBV7-2 and TRBJ2-2; D is undetermined. Between the trimmed V and J ends, which lost 0 bases and 4 bases, there was a span of 9 bases. The CDR3 spans 15 residues. Germline V lookup: CDR1 SGHTA, CDR2 FQGNSA.

The chain employs TRBV27 and TRBJ1-4; the D is unclear. Germline V CDR1 and CDR2: MNHEY, SMNVEV (reference sequence). The CDR3 sequence is 15 residues long. Trimming left V 5 bases short and J 8 bases short, with 18 bases between. For the CDR3, the DNA is TGTGCCAGCAGTCCGATGACTCCGGGGAAGGAAAAACTGTTTTTT. It is translated as CASSPMTPGKEKLFF.

The CDR3 here is CASSYSRLAGGVEQFF. The CDR3 nucleotides read TGTGCCAGCAGTTACTCGAGGCTAGCGGGAGGGGTTGAGCAGTTCTTC. The rearrangement joins TRBV6-5 to TRBJ2-1; 12 nucleotides agree with TRBD2. Trimming took 0 bases from V and 9 from J; bases not matched to a gene: 6. Per germline, CDR1 MNHEY and CDR2 SVGAGI. The CDR3 runs 16 residues.